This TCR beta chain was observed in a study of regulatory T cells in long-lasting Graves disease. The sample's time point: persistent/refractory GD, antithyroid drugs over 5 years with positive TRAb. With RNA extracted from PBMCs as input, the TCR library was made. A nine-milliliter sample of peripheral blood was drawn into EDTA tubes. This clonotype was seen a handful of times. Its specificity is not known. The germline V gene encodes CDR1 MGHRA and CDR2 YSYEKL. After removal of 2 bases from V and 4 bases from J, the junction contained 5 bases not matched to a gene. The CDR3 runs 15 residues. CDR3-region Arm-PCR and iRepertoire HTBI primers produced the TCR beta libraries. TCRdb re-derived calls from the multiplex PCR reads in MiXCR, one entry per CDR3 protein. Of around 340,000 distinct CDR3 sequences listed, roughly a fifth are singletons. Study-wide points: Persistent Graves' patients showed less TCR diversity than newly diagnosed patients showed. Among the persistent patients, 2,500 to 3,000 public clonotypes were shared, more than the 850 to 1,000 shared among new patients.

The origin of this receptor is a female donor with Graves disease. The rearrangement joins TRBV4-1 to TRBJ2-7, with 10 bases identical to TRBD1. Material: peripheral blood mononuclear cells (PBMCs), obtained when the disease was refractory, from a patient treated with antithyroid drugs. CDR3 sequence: CASSQPGQGKYEQYF. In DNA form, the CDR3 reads TGCGCCAGCAGCCAACCGGGACAGGGGAAGTACGAGCAGTACTTC.